The rows below give T cell receptor beta chains drawn from one sample of a study of blood T cell repertoires in COVID-19. The protocol was immunoSEQ multiplex PCR, while the TCRdb copy is restricted to in-frame clones and leaves out a portion. The sample records fewer than 200,000 clones, just over 85% being singletons. Sequencing input: peripheral blood. The receptor source for this set is a man in his forties or fifties with active or convalescent COVID-19. CDR3s include the opening cysteine and the closing phenylalanine or tryptophan. A D gene is named only where the DNA matches it firmly. Clone size is shown for a subset of rows, as once, few, many or a class of expanded clone.

CDR3nt,CDR3aa,j_gene,abundance,d_gene,v_gene
TGTGCCAGCATTCCGGACAGGGGAGTAAAAACTGAAGCTTTCTTT,CASIPDRGVKTEAFF,TRBJ1-1,.,TRBD1,TRBV6-5
TGTGCCAGCAGCCCGGGGGTAGTCTATAGCAATCAGCCCCAGCATTTT,CASSPGVVYSNQPQHF,TRBJ1-5,few,.,TRBV7-2
TGTGCCAGCAGCTTAGAAGGGACAGGGCCCTACGAGCAGTACTTC,CASSLEGTGPYEQYF,TRBJ2-7,.,TRBD1,TRBV7-9
TGTGCCAGCAGCCTGGGGACTAGCGGGGGGGCCTTCACCGGGGAGCTGTTTTTT,CASSLGTSGGAFTGELFF,TRBJ2-2,.,TRBD2,TRBV13
TGCGCCAGCAGCCTTCTCCCGACAGGGGTCAATTCACCCCTCCACTTT,CASSLLPTGVNSPLHF,TRBJ1-6,.,TRBD1,TRBV5-1
TGCGCCAGCAGCTTGGCCGAAGAGACCCAGTACTTC,CASSLAEETQYF,TRBJ2-5,.,.,TRBV5-1
TGCGCCAGCAGAATCGGGACAGGGCACCAGGAAAAACTGTTTTTT,CASRIGTGHQEKLFF,TRBJ1-4,.,TRBD1,TRBV10-1
TGCGCCAGCAGCTTGGGCGGGCTCTACAATGAGCAGTTCTTC,CASSLGGLYNEQFF,TRBJ2-1,.,.,TRBV5-1
TGTGCCAGCAGGGTTGGAGCACAAGAGACCCAGTACTTC,CASRVGAQETQYF,TRBJ2-5,.,.,TRBV7-9
TGTGCCAGCCGGACAGGGGTCACAGATACGCAGTATTTT,CASRTGVTDTQYF,TRBJ2-3,.,TRBD1,TRBV2
TGCAGCGTTGAAGGGGGTAAAGCCAGCGGTGAGGAGTACTTC,CSVEGGKASGEEYF,TRBJ2-7,.,.,TRBV29-1
TGTGCCAGCAGCTTATGGACAGGGATTGAAGCTTTCTTT,CASSLWTGIEAFF,TRBJ1-1,.,TRBD1,TRBV5-4
TGTGCCAGCAGCTTTGGCAACGGGGGTGAAGCTTTCTTT,CASSFGNGGEAFF,TRBJ1-1,few,.,TRBV11-2
TGTGCCAGCAGTTTGGGGTCCGGGGGGGGCTATGGCTACACCTTC,CASSLGSGGGYGYTF,TRBJ1-2,.,.,TRBV28
TGTGCCACCAGTGATTACTCGGGACAGGGGGCATTGAATGAGCAGTTCTTC,CATSDYSGQGALNEQFF,TRBJ2-1,once,TRBD1,TRBV24-1
TGTGCCTGGAGTACTCAGGTACTTACAACTAATGAAAAACTGTTTTTT,CAWSTQVLTTNEKLFF,TRBJ1-4,.,.,TRBV30
TGTGCCAGCAGCCAGGCCAGGATAGCGGGAGAGGAGACCCAGTACTTC,CASSQARIAGEETQYF,TRBJ2-5,.,TRBD2,TRBV4-2
TGTGCCAGCAGCTTAGTGGTGCGGGGGACCGGGGAGCTGTTTTTT,CASSLVVRGTGELFF,TRBJ2-2,.,TRBD2,TRBV7-2
TGTGCCGTCGACTATAACTATGGCTACACCTTC,CAVDYNYGYTF,TRBJ1-2,.,.,TRBV6-5
TGTGCCAGCAGTTACCTGGCCCAAGAGACCCAGTACTTC,CASSYLAQETQYF,TRBJ2-5,.,.,TRBV6-2/TRBV6-3
TGTGCCAGCGCCGAAGGCAGGGGGCTCAATGAGCAGTTCTTC,CASAEGRGLNEQFF,TRBJ2-1,.,TRBD1,TRBV2
TGTGCCAGTAGACTTGGGACTGGAACTTATGGCTACACCTTC,CASRLGTGTYGYTF,TRBJ1-2,many,.,TRBV19
TGTGCCAGCAGCCTACTAAGGACTGAAGCTTTCTTT,CASSLLRTEAFF,TRBJ1-1,.,.,TRBV12-3/TRBV12-4
TGCAGCGTGGGAGTTGACTCTGGAAACACCATATATTTT,CSVGVDSGNTIYF,TRBJ1-3,.,.,TRBV29-1
TGTGCCAGCAGATCCTGGACAGGGAACGAAAAACTGTTTTTT,CASRSWTGNEKLFF,TRBJ1-4,.,TRBD1,TRBV27
TGTGCCACCAGTGAGGGTAGACAGTCTCAAGCTTTCTTT,CATSEGRQSQAFF,TRBJ1-1,.,.,TRBV24-1
TGCGCCAGCAGCCAAGAAGTGACAGGGACCTATGGCTACACCTTC,CASSQEVTGTYGYTF,TRBJ1-2,.,TRBD1,TRBV4-1
TGCGCCAGCAGCCCCATCGGAGGGAGTGGCTCCTACGAGCAGTACTTC,CASSPIGGSGSYEQYF,TRBJ2-7,.,.,TRBV5-1
TGTGCCAGCAGTAAGGGACAGGGACAACGTAATCAGCCCCAGCATTTT,CASSKGQGQRNQPQHF,TRBJ1-5,few,TRBD1,TRBV5-6
TGTGCCACCAGCCGGCGAGGAGATAGTCAGCCCCAGCATTTT,CATSRRGDSQPQHF,TRBJ1-5,.,.,TRBV15
TGTGCCAGCAGCACCCGGACAGGGGGCTTCTCTGGAAACACCATATATTTT,CASSTRTGGFSGNTIYF,TRBJ1-3,.,TRBD1,TRBV7-2
TGTGCCAGCAGCTTAGAAGGGCAGGGCCTCTACAATGAGCAGTTCTTC,CASSLEGQGLYNEQFF,TRBJ2-1,.,.,TRBV11-3
TGTGCCAGTAGGGACAGGGGACTTCTTCCTAACTATGGCTACACCTTC,CASRDRGLLPNYGYTF,TRBJ1-2,.,TRBD1,TRBV19
TGTGCCAGCAGACAGGGGGCGTCAGAGACCCAGTACTTC,CASRQGASETQYF,TRBJ2-5,.,TRBD1,TRBV6-5
TGTGCCAGCAGGGGAGATGCCGGTAACACTGAAGCTTTCTTT,CASRGDAGNTEAFF,TRBJ1-1,.,.,TRBV7-9
TGTGCCAGCAGCCCGACAGGACCTAATGAAAAACTGTTTTTT,CASSPTGPNEKLFF,TRBJ1-4,.,.,TRBV25-1
TGTGCCAGCAGTTACTCAGGCAGGTACGAAGAGACCCAGTACTTC,CASSYSGRYEETQYF,TRBJ2-5,.,.,TRBV6-2/TRBV6-3
TGCGCCAGCAGCCAGACAGAGTATAGCAATCAGCCCCAGCATTTT,CASSQTEYSNQPQHF,TRBJ1-5,once,.,TRBV4-1
TGTGCCAGCAGCAAACAGGGTAAGGGCACTGAAGCTTTCTTT,CASSKQGKGTEAFF,TRBJ1-1,.,.,TRBV5-4
TGTGCCAGCACCCAGGGGTGGAGCGCTTTCTTT,CASTQGWSAFF,TRBJ1-1,once,.,TRBV12-3/TRBV12-4
TGTGCCAGTAGCGATTTATCCGGGACACCCAAGGACGATGAGCAGTTCTTC,CASSDLSGTPKDDEQFF,TRBJ2-1,.,.,TRBV19
TGTGCCAGCAGCTTAGAACACAGGGGTTCCGGGGCCAACGTCCTGACTTTC,CASSLEHRGSGANVLTF,TRBJ2-6,.,TRBD1,TRBV7-2
TGTGCCAGCACCGGGGCCTACGAGCAGTACTTC,CASTGAYEQYF,TRBJ2-7,few,.,TRBV5-4
TGTGCCAGCAGCCCCGGGGGACTAGCGGCCTACGAGCAGTACTTC,CASSPGGLAAYEQYF,TRBJ2-7,.,TRBD2,TRBV7-9
TGTGCCAGTATGACCGGGACAGGGGGCGATAACTATGGCTACACCTTC,CASMTGTGGDNYGYTF,TRBJ1-2,.,TRBD1,TRBV19
TGTGCCTGGGACAGGGGAGGAAGTAGCAATCAGCCCCAGCATTTT,CAWDRGGSSNQPQHF,TRBJ1-5,.,TRBD1,TRBV30
TGTGCCAGCAGCGTGGTAGGGGGCGATAATTCACCCCTCCACTTT,CASSVVGGDNSPLHF,TRBJ1-6,.,TRBD1,TRBV7-9
TGTGCCAGCTCACCCACCGGGACATCGGTGGGCAATGAGCAGTTCTTC,CASSPTGTSVGNEQFF,TRBJ2-1,.,.,TRBV18
TGCGCCAGCAGTCCAAGATACAGCGGGTACAATGAGCAGTTCTTC,CASSPRYSGYNEQFF,TRBJ2-1,many,.,TRBV4-3
TGCAGCGTTGAGGGACACCCAAATCAGCCCCAGCATTTT,CSVEGHPNQPQHF,TRBJ1-5,.,.,TRBV29-1
TGTGCCAGCTCATCTAAAGCGGGAGGAGGGAACTACAATGAGCAGTTCTTC,CASSSKAGGGNYNEQFF,TRBJ2-1,.,TRBD2,TRBV18
TGTGCCAGCAGCTCTACGCGGGACAGTGAGCAGTTCTTC,CASSSTRDSEQFF,TRBJ2-1,.,.,TRBV7-3
TGTGCCAGCTCCGGGACTAGAGAGATCTTC,CASSGTREIF,TRBJ2-1,.,TRBD2,TRBV5-6
TGTGCCAGCAGTTTAAGTCCCCAGACCTACGAGCAGTACTTC,CASSLSPQTYEQYF,TRBJ2-7,.,.,TRBV27
TGTGCCAGCAGTGAAGCTGAAAGGAGTGGCTACACCTTC,CASSEAERSGYTF,TRBJ1-2,.,.,TRBV2
TGTGCCAGCAGCCAAGGTAGACTAGCGGGACGCGGGGAGCTGTTTTTT,CASSQGRLAGRGELFF,TRBJ2-2,.,TRBD2,TRBV3-1/TRBV3-2
TGCGCCAGCAGCTGGGTGGGGGAGGGGCGAGTTAGACGGGCCTTAAATCAGCCCCAGCATTTT,CASSWVGEGRVRRALNQPQHF,TRBJ1-5,.,.,TRBV5-1